The 23 T cell receptor beta chains below come from one sample, sequenced in a study of shared T cell receptors in the human thymus. The assay was immunoSEQ multiplex PCR, and TCRdb's table has in-frame clones only and misses some. The table includes under 450,000 clones, 95% detected once. The specimen was thymocytes. Receptors were obtained from a human donor.

The chain has TRBV19 and TRBJ1-1; no firm D call. The germline V gene has CDR1 LNHDA and CDR2 SQIVND (reference sequence). V shed 7 bases and J shed 10 bases, with 13 bases lying between them. This CDR3 spans 11 amino acids. The CDR3: CASKGARGAFF. For the CDR3, the DNA is TGTGCCAGTAAGGGAGCACGGGGAGCTTTCTTT.

CDR3 in amino acids: CASSLKGTVLDEQYF. The CDR3 nucleotides are TGTGCCAGCAGTTTAAAAGGGACCGTACTAGACGAGCAGTACTTC. The genes are TRBV27 and TRBJ2-7; perhaps D is TRBD1 or TRBD2 (5 bases each). Germline V lookup: CDR1 MNHEY, CDR2 SMNVEV (reference sequence). V lost 2 bases and J 5 bases, leaving 16 bases between the germline ends. The CDR3 consists of 15 residues.

The gene calls are TRBV9 and TRBJ2-7; either TRBD1 or TRBD2 may fit D (7 bases each). Trimming stripped 3 bases from V and 2 bases from J, with 12 bases between. CDR1 is SGDLS and CDR2 is YYNGEE in the germline V gene. This CDR3 has 14 amino acids. In DNA, the CDR3 is TGTGCCAGCAGCGCAGGGGGGGGACCCTACGAGCAGTACTTC. It translates to CASSAGGGPYEQYF.

V and J are TRBV7-6 and TRBJ1-4; TRBD1 aligns across 8 bases. The CDR3 totals 18 residues. Germline V gene data show CDR1 as SGHVS and CDR2 as FNYEAQ. V was clipped by 5 bases and J by 7 bases; unmatched bases: 18. CDR3 sequence: CASSADRDEQLISEKLFF. The CDR3 DNA reads as TGTGCCAGCAGCGCGGACAGGGATGAGCAGCTAATTAGTGAAAAACTGTTTTTT.

CDR3 in amino acids: CASSQDPTIDPYEQYF. The DNA of the CDR3 is TGCGCCAGCAGCCAAGACCCGACAATCGACCCCTACGAGCAGTACTTC. This rearrangement joins TRBV4-3 to TRBJ2-7; the D is unclear. Germline assignment: CDR1 LGHNA and CDR2 YSLEER. The CDR3 loop spans 16 amino acids. Deletions cut 0 bases from V and 2 bases from J, with 14 bases between.

The CDR3 nucleotides read TGTGCCAGTGGCCGACAACTAGATTATGGCTACACCTTC. It specifies CASGRQLDYGYTF. V and J are TRBV19 and TRBJ1-2; no definite D call. Between the trimmed V and J ends, which lost 8 bases and 5 bases, there was a span of 15 bases. Germline values: CDR1 LNHDA, CDR2 SQIVND (reference sequence). CDR3 size: 13 residues.

The V and J genes are TRBV5-4 and TRBJ2-1; 8 bases map to TRBD1. The CDR3 is 17 residues long. V lost 4 bases and J lost 10; bases outside the gene matches: 19. The germline CDR1 and CDR2 sequences are SGHNT and YYREEE (reference sequence). CDR3 loop: CASSAPPDRGNWREQFF. The CDR3 DNA follows: TGTGCCAGCAGCGCCCCCCCCGACAGGGGTAACTGGAGAGAGCAGTTCTTC.

This chain links TRBV6-4 with TRBJ2-1, with 16 bases fitting TRBD2. CDR1 and CDR2 (germline): MRHNA, SNTAGT. V dropped 5 bases and J dropped 5; count of bases not matched to a gene: 9. This CDR3 region has 18 residues. This CDR3 is CASSPKGTSGRGNNEQFF. As DNA, the CDR3 is TGTGCCAGCAGTCCAAAGGGGACTAGCGGGAGGGGGAACAATGAGCAGTTCTTC.

V gene TRBV19 combines with J gene TRBJ2-3; D ambiguous. From germline, CDR1 is LNHDA and CDR2 SQIVND (reference sequence). The V and J ends lost 4 bases and 1 base respectively, with 12 bases between them. The CDR3 spans 15 residues. The CDR3: CASSRAGKGTDTQYF. The CDR3, as DNA: TGTGCCAGTAGTAGAGCCGGCAAGGGCACAGATACGCAGTATTTT. Full variable domain (outside the CDR3, taken from reference TRBV19 and TRBJ2-3): DGGITQSPKYLFRKEGQNVTLSCEQNLNHDAMYWYRQDPGQGLRLIYYSQIVNDFQKGDIAEGYSVSREKKESFPLTVTSAQKNPTAFYLCASSRAGKGTDTQYFGPGTRLTVL.

The rearrangement uses TRBV27 and TRBJ2-5; D ambiguous. Trimming left V 3 bases short and J 1 base short, with 6 bases between. The CDR3 spans 13 residues. The V gene's germline CDR1 is MNHEY and CDR2 SMNVEV (reference sequence). CDR3 nucleotides: TGTGCCAGCAGTTTTCGTTTCCAAGAGACCCAGTACTTC. Its protein is CASSFRFQETQYF.

This clone was counted a few times. The chain employs TRBV28 and TRBJ1-1; D remains unclear. The V and J ends lost 7 bases and 6 bases respectively, with 12 bases between them. CDR1 MDHEN and CDR2 SYDVKM come from the germline V gene. The CDR3 has 12 residues. CDR3 amino acids: CASMKKGAEAFF. The CDR3 DNA follows: TGTGCCAGCATGAAAAAGGGCGCTGAAGCTTTCTTT.

The chain joins TRBV15 to TRBJ2-4; D could derive from TRBD1 or TRBD2 (5 bases each). This CDR3 region has 15 residues. In germline, CDR1 is LNHNV, CDR2 YYDKDF (reference sequence). The V and J ends lost 0 bases and 8 bases respectively, with 14 bases between them. CDR3 bases: TGTGCCACCAGCAGAGACCGGGACCCTGGGCACATTCAGTACTTC. This translates into CATSRDRDPGHIQYF.

The chain joins TRBV6-1 to TRBJ1-5, with 7 bases identical to TRBD1. The V gene end was trimmed by 11 bases and the J gene end by 2 bases; junction bases not matched to a gene: 3. The CDR3 consists of 12 residues. The V gene's germline CDR1 is MNHNS and CDR2 SASEGT. The CDR3 region has the DNA TGTGCCGCAGGGGGAGGCAATCAGCCCCAGCATTTT. Translating it yields CAAGGGNQPQHF.

The chain combines TRBV13 with TRBJ2-3; D assignment may be TRBD1 or TRBD2 (5 bases each). Per the germline V gene, CDR1 is PRHDT and CDR2 is FYEKMQ (reference sequence). Trimming cost V 5 bases and J 5 bases, with 5 bases left between them. This CDR3 contains 11 residues. The CDR3 loop is CASSGGDTQYF. In nucleotides, the CDR3 is TGTGCCAGCAGCGGGGGAGATACGCAGTATTTT.

The CDR3 coding sequence is TGTGCCACCAGCAGAGATGGTAGGGGCAACATTCAGTACTTC. This codes for CATSRDGRGNIQYF. J is TRBJ2-4 and V is TRBV15, with D perhaps TRBD1 (5 bases). Germline assignment: CDR1 LNHNV and CDR2 YYDKDF (reference sequence). The CDR3 covers 14 residues. The germline V and J ends were trimmed by 0 bases and 7 bases, with 10 bases remaining between them.

This clone showed up just once. The chain combines TRBV28 with TRBJ1-1; D is uncertain. Germline V gives CDR1 MDHEN, CDR2 SYDVKM. The CDR3 runs 10 residues. With 6 bases removed from V and 3 bases from J, the gap between germline ends came to 2 bases. The CDR3 nucleotides are TGTGCCAGCAGCCACACTGAAGCTTTCTTT. Amino acid sequence: CASSHTEAFF.

This chain joins TRBV11-2 and TRBJ2-2; 13 bases agree with TRBD2. The CDR3 consists of 17 residues. Germline lookup yields CDR1 SGHAT and CDR2 FQNNGV. Trimming cost V 5 bases and J 8 bases; bases outside gene matches: 11. Here the CDR3 reads CASSRLAGGSKGGELFF. The CDR3 DNA is TGTGCCAGCAGCCGACTAGCGGGAGGTAGTAAAGGGGGGGAGCTGTTTTTT.

This clone was recorded once. The chain uses TRBV18 and TRBJ1-5; perhaps TRBD1 as D (5 bases). The CDR3 runs to 17 residues. The germline gives CDR1 KGHSH, CDR2 LQKENI. The V end was cut by 6 bases, the J end by 1 base, with 19 bases between. CDR3 nucleotides: TGTGCCAGCTCGTTTCACGCTCAGGGTCGGAGCAATCAGCCCCAGCATTTT. Amino acid sequence: CASSFHAQGRSNQPQHF.

The genes are TRBV11-2 and TRBJ2-1, with D perhaps TRBD1 (5 bases). The CDR3 length is 19 residues. Germline V gene lookup returns CDR1 SGHAT and CDR2 FQNNGV. V lost 3 bases and J 1 base, leaving 22 bases between the germline ends. The CDR3 region has the DNA TGTGCCAGCAGCTTCTCTGACAGAAGGGGATGGGGTTCCTACAATGAGCAGTTCTTC. This gives the protein CASSFSDRRGWGSYNEQFF. The full variable domain, its missing parts supplied by reference TRBV11-2 and TRBJ2-1, is EAGVAQSPRYKIIEKRQSVAFWCNPISGHATLYWYQQILGQGPKLLIQFQNNGVVDDSQLPKDRFSAERLKGVDSTLKIQPAKLEDSAVYLCASSFSDRRGWGSYNEQFFGPGTRLTVL.

This rearrangement joins TRBV9 to TRBJ2-4; D gene ambiguous. Trimming cost V 4 bases and J 7 bases, with 12 bases left between them. CDR3 length: 13 residues. The germline gives CDR1 SGDLS, CDR2 YYNGEE. The CDR3 region has the DNA TGTGCCAGCAGCTCCTACTTGGGGAACATTCAGTACTTC. This translates into CASSSYLGNIQYF.

V is TRBV28 and J is TRBJ2-3, with D maybe TRBD1 (6 bases). The CDR3 spans 17 residues. The germline gives CDR1 MDHEN, CDR2 SYDVKM. The V gene lost 6 bases and the J gene lost 2 bases, with 21 bases spanning the gap. This CDR3 is CASSSPRTALSTDTQYF. The CDR3, as DNA: TGTGCCAGCAGCTCCCCTCGGACAGCCTTATCCACAGATACGCAGTATTTT.

V and J are TRBV12-1 and TRBJ1-1. TRBV12-1 has pseudogene status. CDR3 length: 13 amino acids. CDR3 bases: TGTGCCAGCAGCTTTAGGCGATGGACTGAAGCTTTCTTT. The encoded protein is CASSFRRWTEAFF.

The chain employs TRBV30 and TRBJ1-1; perhaps TRBD1 as D (5 bases). There are 15 residues in the CDR3. The V gene lost 6 bases and the J gene lost 4 bases, with 21 bases spanning the gap. The germline gives CDR1 GTSNPN, CDR2 SVGIG (reference sequence). CDR3 amino acids: CACTRDREGITEAFF. Written as DNA, the CDR3 is TGTGCCTGCACCCGGGACCGCGAGGGGATCACTGAAGCTTTCTTT.